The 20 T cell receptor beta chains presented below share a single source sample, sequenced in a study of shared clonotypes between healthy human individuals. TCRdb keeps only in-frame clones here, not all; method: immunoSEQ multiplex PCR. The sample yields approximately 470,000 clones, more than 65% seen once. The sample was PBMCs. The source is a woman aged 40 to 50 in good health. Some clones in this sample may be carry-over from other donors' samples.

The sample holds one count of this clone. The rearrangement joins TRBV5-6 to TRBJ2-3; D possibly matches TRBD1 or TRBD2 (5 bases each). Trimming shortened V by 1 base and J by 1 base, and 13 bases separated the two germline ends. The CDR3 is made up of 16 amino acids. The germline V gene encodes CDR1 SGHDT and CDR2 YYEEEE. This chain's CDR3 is CASSLRLQGGTDTQYF. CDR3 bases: TGTGCCAGCAGCTTGAGGCTCCAGGGAGGCACAGATACGCAGTATTTT.

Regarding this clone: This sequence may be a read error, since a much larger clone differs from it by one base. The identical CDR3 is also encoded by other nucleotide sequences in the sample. The CDR3 nucleotides read TGTGCCAGTAGTATAGGGAACACTGAAGCTTTCTTT. Translation gives CASSIGNTEAFF. This chain links TRBV19 with TRBJ1-1; D uncertain. The germline V gene encodes CDR1 LNHDA and CDR2 SQIVND (reference sequence). There are 12 residues in the CDR3. V lost 1 base, J lost 1 base, and 1 base lay in between. Full variable domain (rest looked up from reference TRBV19 and TRBJ1-1): DGGITQSPKYLFRKEGQNVTLSCEQNLNHDAMYWYRQDPGQGLRLIYYSQIVNDFQKGDIAEGYSVSREKKESFPLTVTSAQKNPTAFYLCASSIGNTEAFFGQGTRLTVV.

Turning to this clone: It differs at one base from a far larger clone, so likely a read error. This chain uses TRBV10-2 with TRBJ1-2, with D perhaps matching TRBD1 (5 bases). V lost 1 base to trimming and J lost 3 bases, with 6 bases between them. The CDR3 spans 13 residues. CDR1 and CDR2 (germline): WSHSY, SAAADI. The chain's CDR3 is CASSELGDYGYTF. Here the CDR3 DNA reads TGCGCCAGCAGTGAGTTGGGGGACTATGGCTACACCTTC.

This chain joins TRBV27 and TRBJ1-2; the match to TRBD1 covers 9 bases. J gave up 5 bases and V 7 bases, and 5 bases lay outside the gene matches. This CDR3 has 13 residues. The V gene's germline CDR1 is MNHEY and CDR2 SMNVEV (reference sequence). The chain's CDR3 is CASKTGGGYGYTF. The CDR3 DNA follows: TGTGCCAGCAAAACAGGGGGCGGATATGGCTACACCTTC.

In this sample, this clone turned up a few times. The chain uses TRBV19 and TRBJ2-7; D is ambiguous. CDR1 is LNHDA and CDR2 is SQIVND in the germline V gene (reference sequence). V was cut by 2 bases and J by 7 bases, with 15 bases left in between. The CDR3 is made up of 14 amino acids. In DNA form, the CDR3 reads TGTGCCAGTAGTATAATAATATGGTCGTATGAGCAGTACTTC. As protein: CASSIIIWSYEQYF.

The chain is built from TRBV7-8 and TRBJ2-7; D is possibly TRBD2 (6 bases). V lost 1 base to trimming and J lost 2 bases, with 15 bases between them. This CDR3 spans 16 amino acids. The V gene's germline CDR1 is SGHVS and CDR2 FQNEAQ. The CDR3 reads CASSLGGAGIPYEQYF. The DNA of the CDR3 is TGTGCCAGCAGCTTAGGGGGCGCGGGAATTCCCTACGAGCAGTACTTC.

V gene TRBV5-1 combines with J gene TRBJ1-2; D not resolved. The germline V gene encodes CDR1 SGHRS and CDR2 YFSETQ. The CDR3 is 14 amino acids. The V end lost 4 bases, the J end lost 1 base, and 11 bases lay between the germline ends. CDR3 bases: TGCGCCAGCAGCGGAGGTACAGTTAACTATGGCTACACCTTC. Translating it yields CASSGGTVNYGYTF.

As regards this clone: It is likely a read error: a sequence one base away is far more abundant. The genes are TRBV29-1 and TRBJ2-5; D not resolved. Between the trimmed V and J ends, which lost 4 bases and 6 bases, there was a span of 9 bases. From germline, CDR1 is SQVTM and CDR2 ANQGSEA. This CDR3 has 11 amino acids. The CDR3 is CSVVEQKTQYF. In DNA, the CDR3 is TGCAGCGTTGTTGAGCAAAAGACCCAGTACTTC.

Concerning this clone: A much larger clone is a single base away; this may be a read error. CDR3 protein: CASSFIPPYEQYF. The CDR3 DNA reads TGTGCCAGCAGCTTTATCCCCCCCTACGAGCAGTACTTC. The rearrangement joins TRBV7-8 to TRBJ2-5; D remains unclear. The J call may be in error: the DNA end matches TRBJ2-7 better. The CDR3 totals 13 residues. Germline values: CDR1 SGHVS, CDR2 FQNEAQ.

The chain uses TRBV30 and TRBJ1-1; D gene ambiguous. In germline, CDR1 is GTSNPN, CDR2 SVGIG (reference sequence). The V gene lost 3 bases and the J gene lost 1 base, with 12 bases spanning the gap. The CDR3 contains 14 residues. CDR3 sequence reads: CAWRDVLRNTEAFF. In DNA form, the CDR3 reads TGTGCCTGGAGGGACGTCCTGAGGAACACTGAAGCTTTCTTT.

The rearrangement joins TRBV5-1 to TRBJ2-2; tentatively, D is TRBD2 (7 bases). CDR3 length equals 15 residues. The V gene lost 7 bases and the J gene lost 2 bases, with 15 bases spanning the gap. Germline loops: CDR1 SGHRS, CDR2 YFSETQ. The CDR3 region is CASAPRGTNTGELFF. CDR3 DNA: TGCGCCAGCGCGCCGCGGGGGACAAACACCGGGGAGCTGTTTTTT.

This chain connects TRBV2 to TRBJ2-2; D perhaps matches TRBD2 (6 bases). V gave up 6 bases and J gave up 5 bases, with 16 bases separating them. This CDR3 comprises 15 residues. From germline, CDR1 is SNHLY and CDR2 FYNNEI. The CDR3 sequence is CASRDPGEGTGELFF. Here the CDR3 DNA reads TGTGCCAGCAGGGATCCGGGAGAAGGGACCGGGGAGCTGTTTTTT.

CDR3 amino acids: CASSQNVGGVNQPQHF. CDR3 sequence (DNA): TGCGCCAGCAGCCAAAACGTCGGGGGGGTCAATCAGCCCCAGCATTTT. The chain employs TRBV4-1 and TRBJ1-5, with D perhaps matching TRBD1 (5 bases). This CDR3 region has 16 residues. Germline V CDR1 and CDR2: MGHRA, YSYEKL. Trimming pared 2 bases from V and 3 bases from J, leaving 14 bases between.

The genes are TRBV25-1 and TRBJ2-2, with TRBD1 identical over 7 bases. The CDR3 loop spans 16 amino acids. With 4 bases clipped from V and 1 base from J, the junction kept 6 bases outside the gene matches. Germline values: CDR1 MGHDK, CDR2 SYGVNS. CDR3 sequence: CASSATGTVNTGELFF. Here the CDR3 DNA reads TGTGCCAGCAGTGCTACCGGGACAGTGAACACCGGGGAGCTGTTTTTT.

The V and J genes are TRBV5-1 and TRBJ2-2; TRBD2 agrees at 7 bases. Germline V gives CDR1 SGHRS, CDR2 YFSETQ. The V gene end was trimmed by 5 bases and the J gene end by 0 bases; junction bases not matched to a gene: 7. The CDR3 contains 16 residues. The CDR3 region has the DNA TGCGCCAGCAGGGAGAGGCTAGCGGCGAACACCGGGGAGCTGTTTTTT. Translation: CASRERLAANTGELFF.

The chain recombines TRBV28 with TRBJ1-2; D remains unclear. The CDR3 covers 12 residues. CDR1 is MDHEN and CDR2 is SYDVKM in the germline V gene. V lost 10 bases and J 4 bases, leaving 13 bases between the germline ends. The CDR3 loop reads CATQRRGYGYTF. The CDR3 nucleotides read TGTGCCACACAACGACGGGGCTATGGCTACACCTTC.

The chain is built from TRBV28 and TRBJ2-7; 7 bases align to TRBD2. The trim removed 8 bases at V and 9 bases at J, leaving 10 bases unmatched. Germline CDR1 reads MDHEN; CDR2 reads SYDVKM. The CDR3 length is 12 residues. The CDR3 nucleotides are TGTGCCAGCCTAGCGGAGGGTAATGGGCAGTACTTC. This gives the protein CASLAEGNGQYF. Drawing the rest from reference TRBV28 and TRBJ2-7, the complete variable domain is DVKVTQSSRYLVKRTGEKVFLECVQDMDHENMFWYRQDPGLGLRLIYFSYDVKMKEKGDIPEGYSVSREKKERFSLILESASTNQTSMYLCASLAEGNGQYFGPGTRLTVT.

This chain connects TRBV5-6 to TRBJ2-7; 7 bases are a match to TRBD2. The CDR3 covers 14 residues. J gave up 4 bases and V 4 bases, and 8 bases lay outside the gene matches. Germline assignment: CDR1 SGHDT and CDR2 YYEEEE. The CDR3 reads CASSLRDYRYEQYF. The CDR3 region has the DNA TGTGCCAGCAGCCTCCGGGACTACAGATACGAGCAGTACTTC.

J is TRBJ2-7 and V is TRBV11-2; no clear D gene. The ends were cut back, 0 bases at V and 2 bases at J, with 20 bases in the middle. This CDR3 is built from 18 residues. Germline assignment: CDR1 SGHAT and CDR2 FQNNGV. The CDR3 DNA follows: TGTGCCAGCAGCTTAGATTCTGGACCCACCATCGACGCCTACGAGCAGTACTTC. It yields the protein CASSLDSGPTIDAYEQYF.

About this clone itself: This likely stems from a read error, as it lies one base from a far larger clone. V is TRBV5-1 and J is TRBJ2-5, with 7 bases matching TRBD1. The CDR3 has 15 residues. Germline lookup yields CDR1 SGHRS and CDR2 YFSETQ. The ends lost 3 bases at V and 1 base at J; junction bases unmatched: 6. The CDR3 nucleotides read TGCGCCAGCAGCTCCCTTAAGGGGGCCCAAGAGACCCAGTACTTC. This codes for CASSSLKGAQETQYF. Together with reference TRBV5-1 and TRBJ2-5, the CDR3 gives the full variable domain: KAGVTQTPRYLIKTRGQQVTLSCSPISGHRSVSWYQQTPGQGLQFLFEYFSETQRNKGNFPGRFSGRQFSNSRSEMNVSTLELGDSALYLCASSSLKGAQETQYFGPGTRLLVL.